The 17 T cell receptor beta chains presented below share a single source sample, sequenced in a study of control samples from healthy donors and cancer patients. Profiled with immunoSEQ multiplex PCR; TCRdb holds only in-frame clones, not every one. The sample has more than 150,000 clones; nearly 95% are singletons. Sequenced sample: blood. Source of these receptors: a man aged 45 to 65 in good health.

The J gene is TRBJ1-5, the V gene TRBV29-1; D call uncertain. This CDR3 has 13 residues. CDR1 is SQVTM and CDR2 is ANQGSEA in the germline V gene. Trimming took off 5 bases at V and 1 base at J, with 9 bases between the two ends. The CDR3 nucleotides are TGCAGCGTTCAGACAACCAGCAATCAGCCCCAGCATTTT. This codes for CSVQTTSNQPQHF.

The J gene is TRBJ2-3, the V gene TRBV24-1; D assignment may be TRBD1 or TRBD2 (5 bases each). CDR1 and CDR2 (germline): KGHDR, SFDVKD. The CDR3 covers 12 residues. The germline V and J ends were trimmed by 9 bases and 2 bases, with 8 bases remaining between them. In DNA form, the CDR3 reads TGTGCCACCGGGACCAACACAGATACGCAGTATTTT. Amino acid sequence: CATGTNTDTQYF.

The chain is built from TRBV6-6 and TRBJ1-5, with a tentative D call TRBD1 (5 bases). The CDR3 is made up of 15 amino acids. The ends were cut back, 2 bases at V and 0 bases at J, with 8 bases in the middle. CDR1 and CDR2 (germline): MNHNY, SVGAGI (reference sequence). CDR3 sequence (DNA): TGTGCCAGCAGTTACGGGGGGTATAGCAATCAGCCCCAGCATTTT. This encodes CASSYGGYSNQPQHF.

This rearrangement joins TRBV27 to TRBJ1-5; D is ambiguous. CDR1 and CDR2 from the germline V gene are MNHEY and SMNVEV (reference sequence). The CDR3 runs to 17 residues. V was shortened by 5 bases and J by 0 bases, with 17 bases between the two germline ends. This CDR3 is CASSPLWYRHSNQPQHF. The CDR3 nucleotides are TGTGCCAGCAGTCCCCTTTGGTATCGCCATAGCAATCAGCCCCAGCATTTT.

V usage is TRBV7-9 and J usage is TRBJ2-3; 13 bases align to TRBD2. Germline CDR1 is SEHNR and CDR2 is FQNEAQ (reference sequence). The J segment lost 5 bases and the V segment lost 4 bases, leaving 6 bases of the junction unmatched. This CDR3 region has 16 residues. CDR3 region: CASSYGLAGVIDTQYF. The CDR3 DNA reads as TGTGCCAGCAGCTACGGACTAGCGGGAGTGATAGATACGCAGTATTTT.

V usage is TRBV9 and J usage is TRBJ1-1; D unclear. Trimming took off 0 bases at V and 4 bases at J, with 13 bases between the two ends. This CDR3 region has 15 residues. Per germline, CDR1 SGDLS and CDR2 YYNGEE. The CDR3 DNA reads as TGTGCCAGCAGCGTAGAAGGGCGGCAGGCCACTGAAGCTTTCTTT. As protein: CASSVEGRQATEAFF.

V is TRBV4-2 and J is TRBJ1-2; D remains unclear. Germline-derived CDR1 and CDR2 are LGHNA and YNFKEQ. Trimming removed 1 base from V and 4 bases from J, with 1 base in between. This CDR3 is 11 amino acids long. The CDR3 sequence: CASSQAYGYTF. The CDR3 DNA reads as TGTGCCAGCAGCCAAGCCTATGGCTACACCTTC.

The rearrangement links TRBV19 to TRBJ2-1; D unclear. Germline CDR1 is LNHDA and CDR2 is SQIVND (reference sequence). Between the trimmed V and J ends, which lost 4 bases and 0 bases, there was a span of 7 bases. The CDR3 length is 14 residues. This CDR3 is CASSRFFSYNEQFF. As DNA, the CDR3 is TGTGCCAGTAGTAGATTCTTCTCCTACAATGAGCAGTTCTTC.

The chain carries TRBV10-3 and TRBJ1-3; 10 nucleotides agree with TRBD1. Germline lookup yields CDR1 ENHRY and CDR2 SYGVKD. The CDR3 consists of 16 residues. Trimming removed 3 bases from V and 4 bases from J; junction bases left unmatched: 6. CDR3 DNA: TGTGCCATCAGTGAACCGGGACAGGGGTACGGAAACACCATATATTTT. Amino acids: CAISEPGQGYGNTIYF.

The rearrangement links TRBV18 to TRBJ2-1; 9 nucleotides agree with TRBD2. V lost 4 bases and J lost 6; bases outside the gene matches: 4. Germline loops: CDR1 KGHSH, CDR2 LQKENI. This CDR3 has 14 residues. The CDR3 DNA reads as TGTGCCAGCTCACAGAGACTAGCGGTCAATGAGCAGTTCTTC. It yields the protein CASSQRLAVNEQFF.

This clone was observed once. The chain has TRBV5-1 and TRBJ1-1; TRBD1 might be the D (5 bases). Germline V gene sequence: CDR1 SGHRS, CDR2 YFSETQ. The V end lost 2 bases, the J end lost 6 bases, and 17 bases lay between the germline ends. The CDR3 is 15 amino acids. CDR3 in DNA: TGCGCCAGCAGCTTTAACATCAGGGATCCTGCTGAAGCTTTCTTT. Amino acid sequence: CASSFNIRDPAEAFF.

The chain is built from TRBV6-5 and TRBJ1-2; 9 positions match TRBD1. V lost 1 base and J lost 6; bases outside the gene matches: 0. This CDR3 has 13 residues. Germline CDR1 is MNHEY and CDR2 is SVGAGI. The DNA of the CDR3 is TGTGCCAGCAGTTACTGGACAGGGGATGGCTACACCTTC. Translating gives CASSYWTGDGYTF.

The chain links TRBV18 to TRBJ2-7; D uncertain. The germline gives CDR1 KGHSH, CDR2 LQKENI. CDR3 size: 14 residues. V was shortened by 5 bases and J by 3 bases, with 14 bases between the two germline ends. CDR3 residues: CASSTMDLSYEQYF. For the CDR3, the DNA is TGTGCCAGCTCAACCATGGACCTTAGCTACGAGCAGTACTTC.

The chain uses TRBV28 and TRBJ1-2; D call uncertain. V gave up 5 bases and J gave up 8 bases, with 21 bases separating them. The germline V gene has CDR1 MDHEN and CDR2 SYDVKM. This CDR3 is built from 15 residues. CDR3 coding DNA: TGTGCCAGCAGTCTAACCACAAGGACGGCTCGGGGCTACACCTTC. Its translation: CASSLTTRTARGYTF.

This clone was observed a handful of times. The chain carries TRBV27 and TRBJ2-1; the match to TRBD1 covers 9 bases. Looked up from germline, CDR1 is MNHEY and CDR2 is SMNVEV (reference sequence). This CDR3 has 15 amino acids. V gave up 5 bases and J gave up 2 bases; unmatched junction bases: 4. The CDR3 loop reads CASSLTGGAYNEQFF. CDR3 sequence (DNA): TGTGCCAGCAGTCTTACAGGGGGCGCCTACAATGAGCAGTTCTTC.

In this sample, this clone turned up a few times. The genes are TRBV11-2 and TRBJ1-4; the D gene is possibly TRBD1 (5 bases). Germline CDR1 SGHAT, CDR2 FQNNGV. The CDR3 covers 15 residues. The V gene lost 4 bases and the J gene lost 8 bases, with 17 bases spanning the gap. The DNA of the CDR3 is TGTGCCAGCAGCTATAGTGTGGGGGGGGAAGAAAAACTGTTTTTT. This codes for CASSYSVGGEEKLFF.

The V and J genes are TRBV5-1 and TRBJ1-1; possibly TRBD1 for D (5 bases). V was trimmed by 0 bases and J by 0 bases, leaving 9 bases between them. The CDR3 runs to 15 residues. Per germline, CDR1 SGHRS and CDR2 YFSETQ. The CDR3 region is CASSLEKTVNTEAFF. The CDR3, as DNA: TGCGCCAGCAGCTTGGAAAAGACAGTGAACACTGAAGCTTTCTTT.